This T cell receptor (beta chain) came from a study of cytomegalovirus exposure and HLA in healthy donors. General study findings and limits: Exclusion applied to some V segments, including TRBV6-2 and TRBV6-3, as they were indistinguishable. It was confirmed in vitro that a few of the CMV-associated chains were specific for CMV antigens. Reports indicate that TCR beta sequences accurately predicted the HLA-A and HLA-B alleles of most subjects. Sequencing artifact likely explains a cluster of highly shared sequence variants.

The PCR made use of 60 Vbeta and 13 Jbeta primers. The data were produced by immunoSEQ multiplex PCR, yet TCRdb's version contains in-frame clones alone and is incomplete. The data show 130,000 or so clones, with roughly 84% seen just once and 2.5% to 3% held by the top ten. As to this clone: No antigen is known for it.

The germline V and J ends were trimmed by 4 bases and 4 bases, with 7 bases remaining between them. This CDR3 spans 12 amino acids. Per the germline V gene, CDR1 is SNHLY and CDR2 is FYNNEI. The TCR was taken from a woman aged 18-30 years in good health and CMV-seropositive. Specimen: PBMCs. This sequence joins TRBV2 and TRBJ2-5; D remains unclear. The CDR3 DNA reads as TGTGCCAGCAGTGTGTACAGAGAGACCCAGTACTTC. Protein sequence: CASSVYRETQYF.